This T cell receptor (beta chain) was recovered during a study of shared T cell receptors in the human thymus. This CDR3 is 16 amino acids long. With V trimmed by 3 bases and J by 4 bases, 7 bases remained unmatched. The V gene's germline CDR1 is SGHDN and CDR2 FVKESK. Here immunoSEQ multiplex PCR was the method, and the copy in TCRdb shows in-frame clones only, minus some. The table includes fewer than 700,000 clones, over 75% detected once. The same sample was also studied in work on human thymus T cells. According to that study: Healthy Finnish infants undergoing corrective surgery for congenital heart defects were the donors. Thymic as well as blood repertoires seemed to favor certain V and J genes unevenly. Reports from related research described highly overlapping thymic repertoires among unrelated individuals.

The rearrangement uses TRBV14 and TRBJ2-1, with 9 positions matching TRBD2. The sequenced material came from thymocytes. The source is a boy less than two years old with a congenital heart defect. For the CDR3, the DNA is TGTGCCAGCAGCCACCTACCGGGACTAGCTTACAATGAGCAGTTCTTC. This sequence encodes CASSHLPGLAYNEQFF.